This paragraph reports one TCR beta chain. This sample was taken from a study of blood T cell repertoires in COVID-19. Study-wide context: COVID-19 samples collected from the United States, Italy and Spain covered acute and convalescent phases. From T cells, B-cell-depleted T cells, or PBMCs came the material, which was cDNA or gDNA.

In the source study's methods: Counts of nucleated cells, estimated from reference gene primer amplification, were obtained. Sequencing used immunoSEQ multiplex PCR; TCRdb keeps in-frame clones, though not all of them. That table is the source of V, J and clone size, and D and trimming were worked out from the DNA. Of about 200,000 clones in the sample, approximately 84% were seen once. Sequenced input: peripheral blood. This TCR derives from a woman aged 70-85 years with active or convalescent COVID-19.

CDR3 sequence: CASSLDGYTGELFF. CDR3 nucleotides: TGCGCCAGCAGCTTGGACGGGTACACCGGGGAGCTGTTTTTT. This chain uses TRBV5-1 with TRBJ2-2, with no clear D. The V gene's germline CDR1 is SGHRS and CDR2 YFSETQ. The CDR3 sequence is 14 residues long. Between the trimmed V and J ends, which lost 0 bases and 3 bases, there was a span of 6 bases.